This T cell receptor beta chain was sequenced for a study of blood T cell repertoires in COVID-19. Study summary: Sites in the United States, Italy and Spain provided acute and convalescent COVID-19 samples. In each case, the material was cDNA or gDNA derived from T cells, B-cell-depleted T cells, or PBMCs.

The ends were cut back, 7 bases at V and 7 bases at J, with 10 bases in the middle. Germline V CDR1 and CDR2: SQVTM, ANQGSEA. The CDR3 is made up of 11 amino acids. As originally analysed: Estimation of nucleated cell counts was performed using reference gene primer amplification. The protocol was immunoSEQ multiplex PCR, while the TCRdb copy is restricted to in-frame clones and leaves out a portion. V and J calls plus clone size are reproduced from that table; the DNA served to infer D and trimming. The table has some 130,000 clones, approximately 74% seen once. This sequence was found in a woman between 65 and 79 years old with acute or convalescent COVID-19. Specimen: peripheral blood. This rearrangement joins TRBV29-1 to TRBJ1-4; D uncertain. Here the CDR3 reads CSAGETEKLFF. CDR3 sequence (DNA): TGCAGCGCTGGGGAGACTGAAAAACTGTTTTTT. The full variable domain, with the rest looked up from reference TRBV29-1 and TRBJ1-4, is SAVISQKPSRDICQRGTSLTIQCQVDSQVTMMFWYRQQPGQSLTLIATANQGSEATYESGFVIDKFPISRPNLTFSTLTVSNMSPEDSSIYLCSAGETEKLFFGSGTQLSVL.